These T cell receptor beta chains were read from a single sample in a study of T cell repertoires in cytomegalovirus infection. Each CDR3 protein gets one entry after TCRdb re-called the reads with MiXCR. The data show about 920,000 distinct CDR3 sequences, with roughly 30% seen just once and 13% held by the top ten. No antigen has been identified for these receptors. Sequencing was performed on cultured CD8+ T cells from PBMCs, taken from culture after CMV antigen stimulation. The receptors were gathered from a human donor in good health (CMV status not recorded). Some clones in this sample may be carry-over from other donors' samples. Each CDR3 is given with its conserved first and last residue. A D gene is named only where the DNA matches it firmly. Clone size is not always given. Where it is, it says once, few, many or a class for expanded clones.

>.|TRBV7-6|few|TRBJ2-1
CASSKRPANSYNEQFF
TGTGCCAGCAGTAAACGTCCGGCTAACTCCTACAATGAGCAGTTCTTC
>.|TRBV24-1|.|TRBJ2-3
CATSDYGSQDTQYF
TGTGCCACCAGTGATTACGGGTCTCAAGATACGCAGTATTTT
>.|TRBV4-1|many|TRBJ1-1
CASSHEGFGTEAFF
TGCGCCAGCAGCCATGAGGGGTTCGGCACTGAAGCTTTCTTT
>.|TRBV6-1|few|TRBJ1-2
CASGSTRAAHGYTF
TGTGCCAGCGGATCTACTAGGGCCGCCCATGGCTACACCTTC
>.|TRBV6-2/TRBV6-3|.|TRBJ2-2
CASLGGIGELFF
TGTGCCAGCCTAGGGGGTATCGGGGAGCTGTTTTTT
>.|TRBV19|few|TRBJ2-1
CASTPEGASPPDEQFF
TGTGCCAGTACCCCGGAGGGGGCGTCCCCTCCCGATGAGCAGTTCTTC
>.|TRBV5-4|.|TRBJ2-3
CAPSSRGTDTQYF
TGTGCCCCTAGCTCGCGAGGCACAGATACGCAGTATTTT
>TRBD1|TRBV6-4|.|TRBJ2-1
CASSDSAGQGALGEQFF
TGTGCCAGCAGTGACTCGGCGGGACAGGGCGCCTTGGGTGAGCAGTTCTTC
>.|TRBV12-3/TRBV12-4|many|TRBJ1-5
CASSNPGRWPQHF
TGTGCCAGCAGTAACCCCGGTCGTTGGCCCCAGCATTTT
>.|TRBV4-1|.|TRBJ1-1
CTSSQDPPAGALTEAFF
TGCACCAGCAGCCAAGATCCTCCGGCAGGGGCTTTAACTGAAGCTTTCTTT
>.|TRBV6-6|few|TRBJ2-4
CASSYEADPLLAKNIQYF
TGTGCCAGCAGTTACGAGGCGGACCCCCTCCTAGCCAAAAACATTCAGTACTTC
>.|TRBV7-2|few|TRBJ2-5
CASRPTPDRTETQYF
TGTGCCAGCAGGCCCACCCCGGACAGAACAGAGACCCAGTACTTC
>.|TRBV29-1|.|TRBJ2-3
CSVEDKRGTFSDTQYF
TGCAGCGTTGAAGATAAGAGGGGGACATTTTCAGATACGCAGTATTTT
>TRBD1|TRBV6-5|.|TRBJ2-7
CASSKQGVSYEQYF
TGTGCCAGCAGCAAACAGGGGGTATCCTACGAGCAGTACTTC
>.|TRBV4-1|few|TRBJ2-7
CASSHIGAGEYEQYF
TGCGCCAGCAGCCATATCGGGGCAGGGGAATACGAGCAGTACTTC